These 3 T cell receptor beta chains share one sample of origin, sequenced in a study of cytomegalovirus exposure and HLA in healthy donors. A multiplex PCR was run with 60 Vbeta primers and 13 Jbeta primers. Profiling relied on immunoSEQ multiplex PCR, and the TCRdb table lists in-frame clones only, not all of them. Among about 120,000 clones listed, 80% to 85% were seen once. The specimen sequenced was PBMCs. Receptors originate from a young man in good health and CMV-seronegative.

This clone appeared a few times. V and J are TRBV7-9 and TRBJ1-2; D uncertain. Germline CDR1 is SEHNR and CDR2 is FQNEAQ (reference sequence). V lost 3 bases and J lost 3, with 8 bases in between. CDR3 length: 13 amino acids. Written as DNA, the CDR3 is TGTGCCAGCAGCTTCCTGAGTGACTATGGCTACACCTTC. Translated: CASSFLSDYGYTF. Supplemented by reference TRBV7-9 and TRBJ1-2, the full variable domain reads DTGVSQNPRHKITKRGQNVTFRCDPISEHNRLYWYRQTLGQGPEFLTYFQNEAQLEKSRLLSDRFSAERPKGSFSTLEIQRTEQGDSAMYLCASSFLSDYGYTFGSGTRLTVV.

The table lists this clone with a count of one. The CDR3, as DNA: TGTGCCATCACCCGACAGTCCTCTGGAAACACCATATATTTT. It specifies CAITRQSSGNTIYF. V is TRBV10-3 and J is TRBJ1-3; tentative D call: TRBD1 (5 bases). Trimming cost V 7 bases and J 0 bases, with 10 bases left between them. CDR1 is ENHRY and CDR2 is SYGVKD in the germline V gene. This CDR3 has 14 amino acids.

This sequence joins TRBV25-1 and TRBJ1-3; 8 bases are a match to TRBD1. Germline assignment: CDR1 MGHDK and CDR2 SYGVNS. This CDR3 spans 16 amino acids. J was trimmed by 3 bases and V by 1 base; bases with no gene match: 5. CDR3 nucleotide sequence: TGTGCCAGCAGTGAATCAGACAGGGGCGGTGGAAACACCATATATTTT. Amino acids: CASSESDRGGGNTIYF. The variable domain in full, with the rest retrieved from reference TRBV25-1 and TRBJ1-3, is EADIYQTPRYLVIGTGKKITLECSQTMGHDKMYWYQQDPGMELHLIHYSYGVNSTEKGDLSSESTVSRIRTEHFPLTLESARPSHTSQYLCASSESDRGGGNTIYFGEGSWLTVV.